This TCR beta chain is from a study of immune evolution from preneoplasia to lung adenocarcinoma. Comments on this clone: What it binds is unknown.

Patients had resection in Japan or China between 2014 and 2017. Each case's diagnosis was confirmed by two pathologists on H&E. The CDR3 length is 16 residues. V shed 3 bases and J shed 3 bases, with 17 bases lying between them. Germline lookup yields CDR1 SNHLY and CDR2 FYNNEI. Study outcomes and limitations: Normal lung had highest clonality; later lesions appeared denser, more diverse. Highest clonality occurred in KRAS-mutant, not EGFR-mutant or double wild-type, nodules.

The repertoire was sequenced with immunoSEQ multiplex PCR; TCRdb's copy has only in-frame clones and lacks some. The top ten hold roughly 3.4% of the sample, which has more than 9,000 clones, approximately 80% seen once. Sequencing was performed on FFPE minimally invasive lung adenocarcinoma tissue. This receptor was taken from a person aged 65 to 79 with lung adenocarcinoma. The genes are TRBV2 and TRBJ1-1; maybe TRBD1 (6 bases). In DNA, the CDR3 is TGTGCCAGCAGTGAGGGACGGGGGCAAGGGGACACTGAAGCTTTCTTT. It codes for CASSEGRGQGDTEAFF.